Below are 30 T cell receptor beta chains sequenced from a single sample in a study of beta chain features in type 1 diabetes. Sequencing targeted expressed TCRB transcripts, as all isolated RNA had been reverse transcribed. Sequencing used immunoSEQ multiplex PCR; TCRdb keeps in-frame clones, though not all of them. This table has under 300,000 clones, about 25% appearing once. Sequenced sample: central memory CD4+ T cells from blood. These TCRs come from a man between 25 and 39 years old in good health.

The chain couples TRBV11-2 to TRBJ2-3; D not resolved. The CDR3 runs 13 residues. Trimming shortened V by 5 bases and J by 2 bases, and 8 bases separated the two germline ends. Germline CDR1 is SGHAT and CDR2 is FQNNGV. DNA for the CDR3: TGTGCCAGCAGCGTTGAACCCACAGATACGCAGTATTTT. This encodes CASSVEPTDTQYF.

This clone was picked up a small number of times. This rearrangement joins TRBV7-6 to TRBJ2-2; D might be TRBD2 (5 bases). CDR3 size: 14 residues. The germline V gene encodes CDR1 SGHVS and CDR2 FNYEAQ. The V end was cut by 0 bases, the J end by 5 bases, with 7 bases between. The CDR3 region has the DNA TGTGCCAGCAGCTTAGCGCGAGGGACCGGGGAGCTGTTTTTT. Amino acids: CASSLARGTGELFF.

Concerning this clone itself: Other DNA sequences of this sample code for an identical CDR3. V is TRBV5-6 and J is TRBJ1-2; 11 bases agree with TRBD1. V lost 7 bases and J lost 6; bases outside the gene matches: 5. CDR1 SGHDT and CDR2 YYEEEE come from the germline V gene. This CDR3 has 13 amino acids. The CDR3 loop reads CASSLGQGDGYTF. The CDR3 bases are TGTGCCAGCTCCTTGGGACAGGGGGATGGCTACACCTTC.

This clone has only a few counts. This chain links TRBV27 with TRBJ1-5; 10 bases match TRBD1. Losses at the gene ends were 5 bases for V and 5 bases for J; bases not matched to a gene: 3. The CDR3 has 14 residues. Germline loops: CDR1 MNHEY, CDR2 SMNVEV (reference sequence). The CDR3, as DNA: TGTGCCAGCAGTCGCGGGACAGGGGATCAGCCCCAGCATTTT. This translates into CASSRGTGDQPQHF.

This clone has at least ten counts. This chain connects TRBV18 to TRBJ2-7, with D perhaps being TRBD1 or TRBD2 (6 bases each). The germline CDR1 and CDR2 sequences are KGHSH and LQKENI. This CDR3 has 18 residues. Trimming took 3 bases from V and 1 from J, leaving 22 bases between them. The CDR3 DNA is TGTGCCAGCTCACCTGGAGGGACAAACCTTCTAAGATCCTACGAGCAGTACTTC. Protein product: CASSPGGTNLLRSYEQYF.

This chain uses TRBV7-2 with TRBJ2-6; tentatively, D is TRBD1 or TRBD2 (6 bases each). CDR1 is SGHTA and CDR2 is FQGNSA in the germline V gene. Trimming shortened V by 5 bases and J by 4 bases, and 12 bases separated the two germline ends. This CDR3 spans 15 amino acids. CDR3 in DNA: TGTGCCAGCAGCCGAGGGGGGCTGGGGGCCAACGTCCTGACTTTC. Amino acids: CASSRGGLGANVLTF.

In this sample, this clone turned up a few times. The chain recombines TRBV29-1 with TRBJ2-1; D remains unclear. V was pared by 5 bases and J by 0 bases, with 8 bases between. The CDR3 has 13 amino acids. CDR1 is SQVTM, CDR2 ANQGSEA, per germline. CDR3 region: CSVRESSYNEQFF. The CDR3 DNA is TGCAGCGTTAGGGAAAGCTCCTACAATGAGCAGTTCTTC.

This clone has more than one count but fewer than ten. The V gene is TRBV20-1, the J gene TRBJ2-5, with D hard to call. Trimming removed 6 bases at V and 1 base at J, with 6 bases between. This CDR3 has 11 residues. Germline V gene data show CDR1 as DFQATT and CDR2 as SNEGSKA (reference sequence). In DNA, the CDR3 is TGCAGTGCGGTGGTCCAAGAGACCCAGTACTTC. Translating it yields CSAVVQETQYF.

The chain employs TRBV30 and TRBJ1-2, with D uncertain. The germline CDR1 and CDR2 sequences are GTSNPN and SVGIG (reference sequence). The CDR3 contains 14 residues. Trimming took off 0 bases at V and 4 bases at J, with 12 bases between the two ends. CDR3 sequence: CAWSVSTGLYGYTF. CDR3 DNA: TGTGCCTGGAGTGTAAGCACCGGACTCTATGGCTACACCTTC.

The CDR3 DNA reads TGTGCCAGCGGGACTAGCGGGGAGACAGATACGCAGTATTTT. Its protein product is CASGTSGETDTQYF. V is TRBV28 and J is TRBJ2-3; 13 nucleotides line up with TRBD2. With V trimmed by 8 bases and J by 3 bases, 2 bases remained unmatched. Germline CDR1 is MDHEN and CDR2 is SYDVKM. This CDR3 comprises 14 residues.

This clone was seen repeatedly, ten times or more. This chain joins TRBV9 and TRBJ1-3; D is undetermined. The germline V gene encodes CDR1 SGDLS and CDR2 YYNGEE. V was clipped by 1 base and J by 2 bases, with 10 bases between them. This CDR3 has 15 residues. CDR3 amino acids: CASSVTGGPGNTIYF. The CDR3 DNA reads TGTGCCAGCAGCGTAACGGGTGGGCCTGGAAACACCATATATTTT.

CDR3 sequence reads: CASKATGNEQFF. CDR3 coding DNA: TGTGCCAGCAAGGCAACAGGGAATGAGCAGTTCTTC. V gene TRBV6-6 combines with J gene TRBJ2-1, with D possibly matching TRBD1 (6 bases). Germline V lookup: CDR1 MNHNY, CDR2 SVGAGI (reference sequence). V was cut by 7 bases and J by 7 bases, with 11 bases left in between. The CDR3 runs 12 residues.

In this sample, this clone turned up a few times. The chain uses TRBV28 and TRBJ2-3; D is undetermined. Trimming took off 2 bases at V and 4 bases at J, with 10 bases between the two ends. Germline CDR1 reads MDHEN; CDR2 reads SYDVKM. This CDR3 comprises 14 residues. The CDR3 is CASSLPISADTQYF. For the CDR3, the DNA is TGTGCCAGCAGTTTACCGATTTCCGCAGATACGCAGTATTTT.

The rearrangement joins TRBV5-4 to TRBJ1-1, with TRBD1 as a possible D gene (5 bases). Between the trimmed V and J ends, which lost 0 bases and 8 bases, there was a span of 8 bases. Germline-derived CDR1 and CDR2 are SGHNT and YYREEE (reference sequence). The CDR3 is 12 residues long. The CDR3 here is CASSLEAGEAFF. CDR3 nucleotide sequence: TGTGCCAGCAGCTTGGAGGCAGGGGAAGCTTTCTTT.

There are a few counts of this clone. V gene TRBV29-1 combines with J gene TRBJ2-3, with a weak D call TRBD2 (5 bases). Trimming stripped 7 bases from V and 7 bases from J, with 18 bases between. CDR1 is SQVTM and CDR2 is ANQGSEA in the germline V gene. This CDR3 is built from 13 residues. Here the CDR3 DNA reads TGCAGCGCCGGCGGCCTAGCTGGAAATACGCAGTATTTT. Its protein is CSAGGLAGNTQYF.

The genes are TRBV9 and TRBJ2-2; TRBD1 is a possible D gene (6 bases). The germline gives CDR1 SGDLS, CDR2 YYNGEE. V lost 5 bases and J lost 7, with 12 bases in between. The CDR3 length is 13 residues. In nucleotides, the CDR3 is TGTGCCAGCAGAAACAGGGTGGACGGGGAGCTGTTTTTT. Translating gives CASRNRVDGELFF. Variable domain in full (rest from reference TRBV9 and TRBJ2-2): DSGVTQTPKHLITATGQRVTLRCSPRSGDLSVYWYQQSLDQGLQFLIQYYNGEERAKGNILERFSAQQFPDLHSELNLSSLELGDSALYFCASRNRVDGELFFGEGSRLTVL.

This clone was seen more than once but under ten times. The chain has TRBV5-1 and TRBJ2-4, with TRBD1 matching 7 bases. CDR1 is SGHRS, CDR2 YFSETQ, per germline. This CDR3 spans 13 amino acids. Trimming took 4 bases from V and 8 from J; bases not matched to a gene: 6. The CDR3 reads CASSIGQVDIQYF. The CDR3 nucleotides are TGCGCCAGCAGCATAGGACAGGTGGACATTCAGTACTTC. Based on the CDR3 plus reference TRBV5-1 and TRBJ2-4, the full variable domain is KAGVTQTPRYLIKTRGQQVTLSCSPISGHRSVSWYQQTPGQGLQFLFEYFSETQRNKGNFPGRFSGRQFSNSRSEMNVSTLELGDSALYLCASSIGQVDIQYFGAGTRLSVL.

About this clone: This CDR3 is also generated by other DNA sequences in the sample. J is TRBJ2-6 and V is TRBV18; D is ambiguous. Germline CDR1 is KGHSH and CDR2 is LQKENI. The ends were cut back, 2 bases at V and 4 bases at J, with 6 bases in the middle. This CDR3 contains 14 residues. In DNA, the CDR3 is TGTGCCAGCTCACCAGGGCCCGGGGCCAACGTCCTGACTTTC. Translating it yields CASSPGPGANVLTF.

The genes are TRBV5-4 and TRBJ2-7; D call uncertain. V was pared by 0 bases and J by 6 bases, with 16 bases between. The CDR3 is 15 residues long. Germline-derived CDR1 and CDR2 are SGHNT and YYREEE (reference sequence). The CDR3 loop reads CASSLGSGRVGEQYF. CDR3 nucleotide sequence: TGTGCCAGCAGCTTGGGATCGGGCCGGGTAGGCGAGCAGTACTTC.

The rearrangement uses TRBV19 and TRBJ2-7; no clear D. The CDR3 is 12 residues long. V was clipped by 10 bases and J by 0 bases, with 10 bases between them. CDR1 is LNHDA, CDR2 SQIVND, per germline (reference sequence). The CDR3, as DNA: TGTGCCACCTCAACAAGCTCCTACGAGCAGTACTTC. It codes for CATSTSSYEQYF.

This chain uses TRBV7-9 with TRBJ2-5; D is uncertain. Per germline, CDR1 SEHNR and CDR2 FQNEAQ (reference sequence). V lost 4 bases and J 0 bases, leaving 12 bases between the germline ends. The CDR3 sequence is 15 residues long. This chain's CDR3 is CASSSRSTHQETQYF. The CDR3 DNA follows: TGTGCCAGCAGCTCTAGATCAACTCACCAAGAGACCCAGTACTTC. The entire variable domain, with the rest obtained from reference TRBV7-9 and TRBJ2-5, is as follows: DTGVSQNPRHKITKRGQNVTFRCDPISEHNRLYWYRQTLGQGPEFLTYFQNEAQLEKSRLLSDRFSAERPKGSFSTLEIQRTEQGDSAMYLCASSSRSTHQETQYFGPGTRLLVL.

CDR3 bases: TGTGCCAGCTCTGCCGGATACAGGGATCAGCCCCAGCATTTT. This codes for CASSAGYRDQPQHF. The chain combines TRBV18 with TRBJ1-5, with a tentative D call TRBD1 (6 bases). Looked up from germline, CDR1 is KGHSH and CDR2 is LQKENI. Trimming left V 6 bases short and J 5 bases short, with 14 bases between. This CDR3 region has 14 residues.

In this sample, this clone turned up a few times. CDR3 nucleotides: TGTGCCAGCAGCTCCAAGACAGGGGAATTCTTAACCTACGAGCAGTACTTC. Its translation: CASSSKTGEFLTYEQYF. This chain joins TRBV5-6 and TRBJ2-7; 8 bases match TRBD1. This CDR3 has 17 residues. J lost 2 bases, V lost 3 bases, and 13 bases had no gene match. Germline lookup yields CDR1 SGHDT and CDR2 YYEEEE. The variable domain in full, with the rest retrieved from reference TRBV5-6 and TRBJ2-7, is DAGVTQSPTHLIKTRGQQVTLRCSPKSGHDTVSWYQQALGQGPQFIFQYYEEEERQRGNFPDRFSGHQFPNYSSELNVNALLLGDSALYLCASSSKTGEFLTYEQYFGPGTRLTVT.

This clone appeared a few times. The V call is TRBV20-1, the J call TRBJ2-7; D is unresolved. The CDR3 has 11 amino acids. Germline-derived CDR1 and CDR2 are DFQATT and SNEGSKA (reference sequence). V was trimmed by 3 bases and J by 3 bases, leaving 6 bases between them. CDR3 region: CSARMDYEQYF. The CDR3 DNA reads TGCAGTGCTAGGATGGACTACGAGCAGTACTTC.

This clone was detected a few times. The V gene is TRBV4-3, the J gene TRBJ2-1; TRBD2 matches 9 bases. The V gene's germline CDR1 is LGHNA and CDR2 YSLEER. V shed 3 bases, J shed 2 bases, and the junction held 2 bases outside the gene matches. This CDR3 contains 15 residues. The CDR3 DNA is TGCGCCAGCAGCCATCTAGCGGGGACCTACAATGAGCAGTTCTTC. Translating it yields CASSHLAGTYNEQFF.

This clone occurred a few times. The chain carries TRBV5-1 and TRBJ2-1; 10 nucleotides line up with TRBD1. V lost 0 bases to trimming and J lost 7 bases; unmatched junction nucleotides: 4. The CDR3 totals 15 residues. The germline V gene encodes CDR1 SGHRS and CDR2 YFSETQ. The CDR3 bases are TGCGCCAGCAGCTTGGTTGGGGACAGGGGAAATGAGCAGTTCTTC. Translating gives CASSLVGDRGNEQFF.

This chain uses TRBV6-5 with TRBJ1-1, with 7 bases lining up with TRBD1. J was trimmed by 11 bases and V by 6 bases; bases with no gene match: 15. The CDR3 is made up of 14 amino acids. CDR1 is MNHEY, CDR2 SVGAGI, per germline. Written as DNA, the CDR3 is TGTGCCAGCAGCAACTCCGGGACAGCGGCCGCGGCTTTCTTT. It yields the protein CASSNSGTAAAAFF.

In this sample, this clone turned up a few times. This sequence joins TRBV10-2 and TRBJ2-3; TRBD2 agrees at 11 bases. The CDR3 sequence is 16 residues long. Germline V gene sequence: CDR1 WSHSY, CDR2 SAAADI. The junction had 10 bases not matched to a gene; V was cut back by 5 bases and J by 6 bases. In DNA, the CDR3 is TGCGCCAGCAGTATCCTAGCGGGGGGACCATTGGATACGCAGTATTTT. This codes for CASSILAGGPLDTQYF.

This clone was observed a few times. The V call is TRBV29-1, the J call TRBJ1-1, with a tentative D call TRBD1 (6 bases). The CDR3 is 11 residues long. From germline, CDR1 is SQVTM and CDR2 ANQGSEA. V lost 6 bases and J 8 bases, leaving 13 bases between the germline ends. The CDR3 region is CSVDSDREAFF. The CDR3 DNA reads TGCAGCGTCGATTCGGACAGAGAAGCTTTCTTT.

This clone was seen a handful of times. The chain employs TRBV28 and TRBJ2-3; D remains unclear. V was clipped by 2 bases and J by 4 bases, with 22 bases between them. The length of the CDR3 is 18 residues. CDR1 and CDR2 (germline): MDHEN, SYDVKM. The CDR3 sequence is CASSLKRLGLQGPDTQYF. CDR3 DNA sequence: TGTGCCAGCAGTTTAAAACGTTTGGGCCTTCAAGGACCAGATACGCAGTATTTT.